Described below is a single T cell receptor (beta chain) sequence and its context. The data stem from a study of technical replicates of blood from a few donors. V was shortened by 2 bases and J by 4 bases, with 8 bases between the two germline ends. Germline loops: CDR1 SQVTM, CDR2 ANQGSEA. The CDR3 covers 12 residues. Repertoires were generated with immunoSEQ multiplex PCR, while TCRdb's copy carries only in-frame clones and drops some. Found here are 75,000 to 100,000 clones, 85% to 95% of them singletons; the top ten hold around 0.23%. The sequenced sample was T cells isolated from PBMCs. The clonotype originates from a human donor in good health. The chain couples TRBV29-1 to TRBJ1-1; D remains unclear. In DNA, the CDR3 is TGCAGCGTTGAACAGGTTCCCACTGAAGCTTTCTTT. This encodes CSVEQVPTEAFF.